Listed below are T cell receptor beta chains from one sample, sequenced in a study of cytomegalovirus exposure and HLA in healthy donors. This table comes from immunoSEQ multiplex PCR, and its TCRdb copy is limited to in-frame clones, with some not included. This table holds around 120,000 clones, roughly 80% found once. Sequencing used PBMCs. All receptors come from a man between 60 and 75 years old in good health and CMV-seropositive. Both conserved end residues are part of each CDR3. Fields, in order: CDR3 DNA, CDR3 protein, clone size, D gene, V gene, J gene. The D gene is left open where the match is weak. Size tells how often a clone was seen (once, few, many) or the class of an expanded clone, and some rows leave it out.

cdr3_nt: TGCGCCAGCAGCTTGCCGCTAGGTGCTGAGCAGTTCTTC; cdr3_aa: CASSLPLGAEQFF; clone_size: .; d_call: .; v_call: TRBV5-1; j_call: TRBJ2-1
cdr3_nt: TGTGCCAGCAGCTTCTTTGATACGCAGTATTTT; cdr3_aa: CASSFFDTQYF; clone_size: once; d_call: .; v_call: TRBV7-2; j_call: TRBJ2-3
cdr3_nt: TGTGCCAGCTCACCGCGGGACCAACTCTACGAGCAGTACTTC; cdr3_aa: CASSPRDQLYEQYF; clone_size: once; d_call: .; v_call: TRBV18; j_call: TRBJ2-7
cdr3_nt: TGTGCCAGCAGTCGAAGGACAGGGGGTAATCAGCCCCAGCATTTT; cdr3_aa: CASSRRTGGNQPQHF; clone_size: .; d_call: TRBD1; v_call: TRBV28; j_call: TRBJ1-5
cdr3_nt: TGTGCCAGCAGTCGAACCCCGATTTACAGCGGGTTAATGGGGAACATTCAGTACTTC; cdr3_aa: CASSRTPIYSGLMGNIQYF; clone_size: .; d_call: .; v_call: TRBV27; j_call: TRBJ2-4
cdr3_nt: TGTGCCAGCAGCCACGGACTAGCGGAAGAGACCCAGTACTTC; cdr3_aa: CASSHGLAEETQYF; clone_size: .; d_call: TRBD2; v_call: TRBV4-2; j_call: TRBJ2-5
cdr3_nt: TGTGCCAGTTATAGCGACAGGAATAATTCACCCCTCCACTTT; cdr3_aa: CASYSDRNNSPLHF; clone_size: .; d_call: .; v_call: TRBV6-5; j_call: TRBJ1-6
cdr3_nt: TGTGCCAGCAGTGCCCAGGAAAAACTGTTTTTT; cdr3_aa: CASSAQEKLFF; clone_size: .; d_call: .; v_call: TRBV6-6; j_call: TRBJ1-4
cdr3_nt: TGTGCCAGCACATGGGGGCGGGAGACCCAGTACTTC; cdr3_aa: CASTWGRETQYF; clone_size: .; d_call: .; v_call: TRBV6-1; j_call: TRBJ2-5
cdr3_nt: TGTGCCAGCAGCTTAGATTCGGGGGTTTCACCCCTCCACTTT; cdr3_aa: CASSLDSGVSPLHF; clone_size: .; d_call: .; v_call: TRBV7-3; j_call: TRBJ1-6
cdr3_nt: TGTGCCAGCAGCCCCCGGGAGGCTAGCGGGAGGAATGAGCAGTTCTTC; cdr3_aa: CASSPREASGRNEQFF; clone_size: .; d_call: TRBD2; v_call: TRBV7-2; j_call: TRBJ2-1
cdr3_nt: TGTGCCAGCAGTTACTACAGAGGGTTCACTGAAGCTTTCTTT; cdr3_aa: CASSYYRGFTEAFF; clone_size: .; d_call: .; v_call: TRBV6-6; j_call: TRBJ1-1
cdr3_nt: TGTGCCAGCAGCCCCCCCCGGGGGGTTGGGGAGCAGTACTTC; cdr3_aa: CASSPPRGVGEQYF; clone_size: .; d_call: TRBD2; v_call: TRBV5-8; j_call: TRBJ2-7
cdr3_nt: TGTGCCAGCAGCCTCCGACTCGGATTCTCTGGAAACACCATATATTTT; cdr3_aa: CASSLRLGFSGNTIYF; clone_size: .; d_call: .; v_call: TRBV5-6; j_call: TRBJ1-3
cdr3_nt: TGTGCCAGCAGTGGGACAGGAAATAATGAGCAGTTCTTC; cdr3_aa: CASSGTGNNEQFF; clone_size: few; d_call: TRBD1; v_call: TRBV2; j_call: TRBJ2-1
cdr3_nt: TGTGCCAGCAGTTTAACTAGGGATACATTTTTTAACAATGAGCAGTTCTTC; cdr3_aa: CASSLTRDTFFNNEQFF; clone_size: .; d_call: .; v_call: TRBV27; j_call: TRBJ2-1
cdr3_nt: TGTGCCAGCAGCGCGGGGGTCGAGGGCCCCTACGAGCAGTACTTC; cdr3_aa: CASSAGVEGPYEQYF; clone_size: .; d_call: .; v_call: TRBV9; j_call: TRBJ2-7
cdr3_nt: TGTGCCAGCAGCTTCGAGGGCAACGCAGCTTTCTTT; cdr3_aa: CASSFEGNAAFF; clone_size: .; d_call: .; v_call: TRBV5-5; j_call: TRBJ1-1
cdr3_nt: TGTGCCTGGAGAAGTTCCGGGGATTCCTACAATGAGCAGTTCTTC; cdr3_aa: CAWRSSGDSYNEQFF; clone_size: .; d_call: .; v_call: TRBV30; j_call: TRBJ2-1
cdr3_nt: TGTGCCAGCAGTCTCTCCGGGACAGCCGAAGGTTCACCCCTCCACTTT; cdr3_aa: CASSLSGTAEGSPLHF; clone_size: .; d_call: TRBD1; v_call: TRBV6-4; j_call: TRBJ1-6
cdr3_nt: TGTGCCAGCTCCTCACAGGGGCTCGTAACTGAAGCTTTCTTT; cdr3_aa: CASSSQGLVTEAFF; clone_size: .; d_call: TRBD1; v_call: TRBV18; j_call: TRBJ1-1
cdr3_nt: TGCGCCAGCAGCCAAGTTTTAACAGGGGCCACCCAGTACTTC; cdr3_aa: CASSQVLTGATQYF; clone_size: .; d_call: TRBD1; v_call: TRBV4-1; j_call: TRBJ2-5
cdr3_nt: TGTGCCAGCAGCGTAGCTGGTACAGCAGATACGTACGAGCAGTACTTC; cdr3_aa: CASSVAGTADTYEQYF; clone_size: once; d_call: .; v_call: TRBV9; j_call: TRBJ2-7
cdr3_nt: TGTGCCAGCAGCCCGCGGCTCGCGGGGGAACTGTTTTTT; cdr3_aa: CASSPRLAGELFF; clone_size: .; d_call: .; v_call: TRBV14; j_call: TRBJ1-4
cdr3_nt: TGTGCCAGCCTAGGGGATTCCCTGATATACAATGAGCAGTTCTTC; cdr3_aa: CASLGDSLIYNEQFF; clone_size: .; d_call: .; v_call: TRBV2; j_call: TRBJ2-1
cdr3_nt: TGTGCCAGCAGTCCCGGGACAGGGCGGAATGAAAAACTGTTTTTT; cdr3_aa: CASSPGTGRNEKLFF; clone_size: .; d_call: TRBD1; v_call: TRBV6-5; j_call: TRBJ1-4
cdr3_nt: TGTGCCAGCAGCCCTTTGGCCCAGTATAATTCACCCCTCCACTTT; cdr3_aa: CASSPLAQYNSPLHF; clone_size: .; d_call: .; v_call: TRBV7-2; j_call: TRBJ1-6
cdr3_nt: TGCGCCAGCAGCCCGACCGGGACTAGCGGGAGTACAGATACGCAGTATTTT; cdr3_aa: CASSPTGTSGSTDTQYF; clone_size: .; d_call: TRBD2; v_call: TRBV5-1; j_call: TRBJ2-3
cdr3_nt: TGTGCCAGCAGCCCCATGTCCGGGTTTGGAGCTTTCTTT; cdr3_aa: CASSPMSGFGAFF; clone_size: few; d_call: .; v_call: TRBV7-6; j_call: TRBJ1-1
cdr3_nt: TGCGCCAGCAGCTACGAGGTGAGTGAGCAGTTCTTC; cdr3_aa: CASSYEVSEQFF; clone_size: .; d_call: .; v_call: TRBV5-1; j_call: TRBJ2-1